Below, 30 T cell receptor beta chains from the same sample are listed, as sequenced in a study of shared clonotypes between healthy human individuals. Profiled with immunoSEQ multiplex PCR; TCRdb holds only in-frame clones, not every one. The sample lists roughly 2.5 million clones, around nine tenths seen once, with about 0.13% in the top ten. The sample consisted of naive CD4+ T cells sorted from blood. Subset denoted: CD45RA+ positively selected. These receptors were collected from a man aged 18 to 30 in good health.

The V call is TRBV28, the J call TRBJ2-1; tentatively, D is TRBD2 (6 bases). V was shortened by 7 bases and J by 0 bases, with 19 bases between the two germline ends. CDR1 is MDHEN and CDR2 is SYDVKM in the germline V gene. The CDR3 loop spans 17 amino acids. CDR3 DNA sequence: TGTGCCAGCATACCTCCGGGACTCTCGGGCTCCTACAATGAGCAGTTCTTC. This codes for CASIPPGLSGSYNEQFF.

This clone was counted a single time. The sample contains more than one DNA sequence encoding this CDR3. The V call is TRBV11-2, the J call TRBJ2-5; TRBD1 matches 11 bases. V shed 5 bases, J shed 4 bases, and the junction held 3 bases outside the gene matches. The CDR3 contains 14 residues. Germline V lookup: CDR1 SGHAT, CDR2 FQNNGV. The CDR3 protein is CASSPGQGGETQYF. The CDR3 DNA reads TGTGCCAGCAGCCCGGGACAGGGGGGAGAGACCCAGTACTTC.

The CDR3 reads CASSEFRTSGGNEQFF. DNA of the CDR3: TGCGCCAGCAGTGAGTTTCGGACTAGCGGGGGCAATGAGCAGTTCTTC. The chain carries TRBV10-1 and TRBJ2-1, with 13 bases fitting TRBD2. Germline assignment: CDR1 WNHNN and CDR2 SYGVQD (reference sequence). CDR3 length: 16 residues. V lost 1 base and J lost 6; bases outside the gene matches: 3.

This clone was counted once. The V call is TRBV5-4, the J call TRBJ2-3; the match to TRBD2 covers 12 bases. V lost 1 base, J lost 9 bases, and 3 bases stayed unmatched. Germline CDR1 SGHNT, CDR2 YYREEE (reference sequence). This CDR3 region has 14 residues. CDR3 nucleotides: TGTGCCAGCAGCTTGCCTAGCGGGGGGGGCACGCAGTATTTT. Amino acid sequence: CASSLPSGGGTQYF.

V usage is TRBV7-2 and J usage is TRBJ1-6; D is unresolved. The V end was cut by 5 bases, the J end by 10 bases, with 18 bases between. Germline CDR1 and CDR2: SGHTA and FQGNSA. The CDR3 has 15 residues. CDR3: CASSPGPGRGSPLHF. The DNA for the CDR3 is TGTGCCAGCAGCCCCGGACCCGGAAGAGGGTCACCCCTCCACTTT.

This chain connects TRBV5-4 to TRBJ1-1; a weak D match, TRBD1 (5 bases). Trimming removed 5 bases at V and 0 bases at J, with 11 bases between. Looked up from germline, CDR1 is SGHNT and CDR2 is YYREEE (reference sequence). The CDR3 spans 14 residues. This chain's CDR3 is CASSPDTLNTEAFF. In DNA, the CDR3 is TGTGCCAGCAGTCCGGACACATTGAACACTGAAGCTTTCTTT.

In DNA, the CDR3 is TGTGCCAGCAGCTCTAGGGGGCCGGCCCTTTCTGAGCAGTACTTC. It translates to CASSSRGPALSEQYF. The chain employs TRBV5-4 and TRBJ2-7; 7 bases agree with TRBD1. From germline, CDR1 is SGHNT and CDR2 YYREEE (reference sequence). The CDR3 sequence is 15 residues long. The ends lost 3 bases at V and 7 bases at J; junction bases unmatched: 13.

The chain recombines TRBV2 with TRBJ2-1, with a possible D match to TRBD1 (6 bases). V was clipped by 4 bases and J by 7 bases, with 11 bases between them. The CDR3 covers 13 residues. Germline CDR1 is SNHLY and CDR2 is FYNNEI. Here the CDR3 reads CASSGQGINEQFF. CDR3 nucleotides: TGTGCCAGCAGTGGGCAGGGGATAAATGAGCAGTTCTTC.

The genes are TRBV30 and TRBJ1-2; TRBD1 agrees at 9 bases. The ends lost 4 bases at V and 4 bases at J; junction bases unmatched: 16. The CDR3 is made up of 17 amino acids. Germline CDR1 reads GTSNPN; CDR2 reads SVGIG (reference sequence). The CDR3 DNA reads TGTGCCTGGACGACCGGGACAGGGAGCTTCTATTCCTATGGCTACACCTTC. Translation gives CAWTTGTGSFYSYGYTF.

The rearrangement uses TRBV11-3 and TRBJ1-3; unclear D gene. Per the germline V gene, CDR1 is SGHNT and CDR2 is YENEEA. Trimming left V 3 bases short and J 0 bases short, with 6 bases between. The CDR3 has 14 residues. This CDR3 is CASSLSSSGNTIYF. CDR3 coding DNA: TGTGCCAGCAGCTTGTCCAGCTCTGGAAACACCATATATTTT.

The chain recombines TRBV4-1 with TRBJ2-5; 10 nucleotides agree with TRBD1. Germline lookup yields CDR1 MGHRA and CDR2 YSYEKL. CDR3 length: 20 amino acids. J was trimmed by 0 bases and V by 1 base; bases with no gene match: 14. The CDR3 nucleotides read TGCGCCAGCAGCCAAGTACACCCCCAAGGGACAGGGGTTCACCAAGAGACCCAGTACTTC. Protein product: CASSQVHPQGTGVHQETQYF.

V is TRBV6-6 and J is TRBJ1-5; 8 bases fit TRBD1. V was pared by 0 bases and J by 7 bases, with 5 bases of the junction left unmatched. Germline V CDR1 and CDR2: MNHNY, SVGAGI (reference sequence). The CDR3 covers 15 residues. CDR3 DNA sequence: TGTGCCAGCAGTTACTCCGACAGGGGCGGGCAGCCCCAGCATTTT. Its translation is CASSYSDRGGQPQHF.

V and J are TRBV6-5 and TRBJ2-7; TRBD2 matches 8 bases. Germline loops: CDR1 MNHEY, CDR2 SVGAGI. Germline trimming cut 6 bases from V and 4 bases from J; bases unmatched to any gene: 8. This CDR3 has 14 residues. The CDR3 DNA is TGTGCCAGCAGGTCTACTAGCGGCCCTTACGAGCAGTACTTC. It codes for CASRSTSGPYEQYF.

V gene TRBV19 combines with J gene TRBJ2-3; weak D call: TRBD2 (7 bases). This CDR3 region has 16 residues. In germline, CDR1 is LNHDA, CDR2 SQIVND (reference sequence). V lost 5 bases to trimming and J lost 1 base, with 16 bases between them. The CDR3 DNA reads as TGTGCCAGTAGTTCGCCCGGGGGGCCGGGCACAGATACGCAGTATTTT. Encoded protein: CASSSPGGPGTDTQYF.

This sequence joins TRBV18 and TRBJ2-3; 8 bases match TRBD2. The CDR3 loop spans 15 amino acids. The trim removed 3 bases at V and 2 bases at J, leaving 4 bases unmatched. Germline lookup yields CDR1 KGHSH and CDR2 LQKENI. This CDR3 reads CASSPIAGTTDTQYF. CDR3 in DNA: TGTGCCAGCTCACCTATAGCGGGGACCACAGATACGCAGTATTTT.

The CDR3 reads CASSVSRTQYF. Here the CDR3 DNA reads TGTGCCAGTAGTGTTAGTAGGACGCAGTATTTT. The V call is TRBV19, the J call TRBJ2-3; the D is unclear. Germline V gene lookup returns CDR1 LNHDA and CDR2 SQIVND (reference sequence). Trimming removed 5 bases from V and 9 bases from J, with 9 bases in between. The CDR3 covers 11 residues.

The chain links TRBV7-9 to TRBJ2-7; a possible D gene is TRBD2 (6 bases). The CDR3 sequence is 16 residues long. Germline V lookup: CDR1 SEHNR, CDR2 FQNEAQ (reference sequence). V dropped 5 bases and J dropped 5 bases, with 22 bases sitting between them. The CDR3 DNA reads TGTGCCAGCAGCCAGACCAGTGGGACTGGTTTTCACGAGCAGTACTTC. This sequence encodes CASSQTSGTGFHEQYF.

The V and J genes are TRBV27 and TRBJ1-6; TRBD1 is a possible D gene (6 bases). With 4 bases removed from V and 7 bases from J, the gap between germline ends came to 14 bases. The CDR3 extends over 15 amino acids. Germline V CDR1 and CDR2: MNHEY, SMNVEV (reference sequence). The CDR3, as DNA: TGTGCCAGCAGTTACAGGCAGGGGCCGAATTCACCCCTCCACTTT. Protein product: CASSYRQGPNSPLHF.

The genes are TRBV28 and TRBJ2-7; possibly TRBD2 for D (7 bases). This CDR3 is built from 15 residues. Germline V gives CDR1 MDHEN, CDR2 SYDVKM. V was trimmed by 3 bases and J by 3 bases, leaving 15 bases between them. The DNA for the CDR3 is TGTGCCAGCAGTTTGGGAGGGGGGGGCGGCTACGAGCAGTACTTC. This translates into CASSLGGGGGYEQYF.

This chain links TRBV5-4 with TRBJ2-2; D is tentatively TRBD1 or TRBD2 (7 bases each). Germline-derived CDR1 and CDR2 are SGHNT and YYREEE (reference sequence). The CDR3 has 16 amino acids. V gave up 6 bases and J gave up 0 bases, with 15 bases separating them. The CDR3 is CASTQGGTANTGELFF. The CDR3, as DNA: TGTGCCAGCACCCAGGGGGGGACAGCGAACACCGGGGAGCTGTTTTTT.

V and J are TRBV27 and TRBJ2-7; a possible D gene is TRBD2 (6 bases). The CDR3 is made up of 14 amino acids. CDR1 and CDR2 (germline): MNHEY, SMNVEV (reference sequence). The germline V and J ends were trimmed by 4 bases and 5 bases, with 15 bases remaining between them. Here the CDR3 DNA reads TGTGCCAGCAGTTCCAGGACTACCCTAGACGAGCAGTACTTC. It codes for CASSSRTTLDEQYF.

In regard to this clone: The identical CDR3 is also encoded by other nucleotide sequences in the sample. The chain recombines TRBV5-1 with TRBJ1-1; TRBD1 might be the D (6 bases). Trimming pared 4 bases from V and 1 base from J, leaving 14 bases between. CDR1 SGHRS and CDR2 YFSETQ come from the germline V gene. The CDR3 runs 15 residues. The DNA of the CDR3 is TGCGCCAGCAGCCTACAAGGAGGGGGGAACACTGAAGCTTTCTTT. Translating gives CASSLQGGGNTEAFF.

The CDR3 sequence: CASRKTFTDTQYF. CDR3 nucleotide sequence: TGTGCCAGCAGGAAGACCTTCACAGATACGCAGTATTTT. The chain links TRBV6-5 to TRBJ2-3; D unclear. Trimming shortened V by 6 bases and J by 2 bases, and 9 bases separated the two germline ends. The CDR3 spans 13 residues. Germline lookup yields CDR1 MNHEY and CDR2 SVGAGI.

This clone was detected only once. The CDR3 is CASSPQKRLQGPQETQYF. The DNA for the CDR3 is TGTGCCAGCAGTCCACAAAAACGCCTACAGGGGCCACAAGAGACCCAGTACTTC. The V gene is TRBV25-1, the J gene TRBJ2-5; the match to TRBD1 covers 7 bases. CDR3 length: 18 residues. The junction had 17 bases not matched to a gene; V was cut back by 5 bases and J by 2 bases. Germline values: CDR1 MGHDK, CDR2 SYGVNS.

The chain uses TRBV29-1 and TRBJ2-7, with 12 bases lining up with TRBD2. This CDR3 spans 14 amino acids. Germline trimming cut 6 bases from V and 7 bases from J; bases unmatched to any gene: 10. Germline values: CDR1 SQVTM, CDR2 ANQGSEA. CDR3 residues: CSVITLAGGLEQYF. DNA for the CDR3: TGCAGCGTCATAACACTAGCGGGAGGCTTGGAGCAGTACTTC.

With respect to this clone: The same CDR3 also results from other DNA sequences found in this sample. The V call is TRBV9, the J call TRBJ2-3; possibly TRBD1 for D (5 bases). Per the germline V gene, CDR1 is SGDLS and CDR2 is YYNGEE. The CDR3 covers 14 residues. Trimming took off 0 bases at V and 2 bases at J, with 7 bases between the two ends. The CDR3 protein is CASSVGQFTDTQYF. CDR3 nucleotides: TGTGCCAGCAGCGTAGGACAGTTCACAGATACGCAGTATTTT.

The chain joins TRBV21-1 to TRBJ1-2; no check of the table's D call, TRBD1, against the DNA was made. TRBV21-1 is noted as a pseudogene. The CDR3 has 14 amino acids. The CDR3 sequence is CASTGTGGNYGYTF. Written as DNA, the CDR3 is TGTGCCAGCACCGGAACAGGGGGTAACTATGGCTACACCTTC.

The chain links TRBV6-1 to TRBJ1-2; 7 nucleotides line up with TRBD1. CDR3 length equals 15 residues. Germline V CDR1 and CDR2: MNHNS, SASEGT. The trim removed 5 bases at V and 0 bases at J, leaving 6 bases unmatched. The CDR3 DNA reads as TGTGCCAGCAGTTCCGCTGACAGGGCTAACTATGGCTACACCTTC. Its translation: CASSSADRANYGYTF.

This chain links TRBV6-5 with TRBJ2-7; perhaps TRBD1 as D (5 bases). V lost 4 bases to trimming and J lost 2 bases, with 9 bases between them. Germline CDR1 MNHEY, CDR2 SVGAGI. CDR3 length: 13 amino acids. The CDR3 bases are TGTGCCAGCAGTTCCCTGACAGCCTACGAGCAGTACTTC. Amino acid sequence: CASSSLTAYEQYF.

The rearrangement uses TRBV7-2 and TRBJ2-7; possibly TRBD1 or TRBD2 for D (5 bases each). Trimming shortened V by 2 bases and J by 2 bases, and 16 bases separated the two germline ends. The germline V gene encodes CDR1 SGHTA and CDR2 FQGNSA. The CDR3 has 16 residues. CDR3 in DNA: TGTGCCAGCAGCTTACTGGACGGGACCGTTACCTACGAGCAGTACTTC. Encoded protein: CASSLLDGTVTYEQYF.